This T cell receptor (beta chain) emerged from a study of T cell clonotyping in hematopoietic cell transplantation. Regarding the study as a whole: Pathologically expanded recipient clonotypes increased progressively from day 30 to day 180 as diversity fell. Cells were unsorted, so CD4 and CD8 contributions were not separated. Few recipient clonotypes overlapped donors; over 95% were de novo at given depth. Higher Inverse Simpson Index values in graft donor and pretransplant recipient predicted broader posttransplant TCR diversity.

The protocol was immunoSEQ multiplex PCR, while the TCRdb copy is restricted to in-frame clones and leaves out a portion. The sample includes about 17,000 clones, about nine tenths of them seen just once. V shed 5 bases and J shed 2 bases, with 6 bases lying between them. Germline CDR1 reads ENHRY; CDR2 reads SYGVKD. This CDR3 is 12 amino acids long. As to this clone: Its cognate antigen is unknown.

The source of this sequence is a man in his forties in good health. Some clones in this sample may be carry-over from other donors' samples. V is TRBV10-3 and J is TRBJ1-2; D is ambiguous. Material: peripheral blood mononuclear cells. The DNA for the CDR3 is TGTGCCATCAGTCCGAACAACTATGGCTACACCTTC. Protein product: CAISPNNYGYTF.